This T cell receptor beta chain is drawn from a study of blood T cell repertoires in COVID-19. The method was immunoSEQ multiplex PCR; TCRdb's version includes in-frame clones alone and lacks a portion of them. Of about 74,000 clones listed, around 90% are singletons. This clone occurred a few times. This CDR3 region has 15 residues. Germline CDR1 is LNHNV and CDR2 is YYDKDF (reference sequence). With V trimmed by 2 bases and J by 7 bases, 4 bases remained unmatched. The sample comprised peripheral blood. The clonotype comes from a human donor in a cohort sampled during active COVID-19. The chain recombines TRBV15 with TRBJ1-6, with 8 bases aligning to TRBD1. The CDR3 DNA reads TGTGCCACCAGCAGACTGACAGGGGTAAATTCACCCCTCCACTTT. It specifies CATSRLTGVNSPLHF.